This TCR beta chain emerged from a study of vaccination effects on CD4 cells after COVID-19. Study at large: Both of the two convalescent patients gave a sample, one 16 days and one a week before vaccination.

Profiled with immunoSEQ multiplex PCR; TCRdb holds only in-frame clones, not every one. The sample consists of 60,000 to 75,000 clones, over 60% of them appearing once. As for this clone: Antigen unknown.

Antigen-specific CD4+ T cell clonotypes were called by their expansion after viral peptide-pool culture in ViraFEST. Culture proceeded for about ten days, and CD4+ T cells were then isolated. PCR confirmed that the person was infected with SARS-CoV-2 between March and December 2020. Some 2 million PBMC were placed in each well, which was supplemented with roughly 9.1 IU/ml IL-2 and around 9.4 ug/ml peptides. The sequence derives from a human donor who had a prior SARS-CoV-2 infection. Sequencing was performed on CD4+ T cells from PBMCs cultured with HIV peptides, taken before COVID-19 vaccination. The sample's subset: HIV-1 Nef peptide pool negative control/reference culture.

Written as DNA, the CDR3 is TGTGCCAGCTTAGGGCAGGGGGATGGCTACACCTTC. It translates to CASLGQGDGYTF. The rearrangement joins TRBV7-9 to TRBJ1-2; 7 bases fit TRBD1. Germline V gene data show CDR1 as SEHNR and CDR2 as FQNEAQ (reference sequence). V shed 8 bases and J 6 bases; nucleotides not matched to a gene: 6. The CDR3 contains 12 residues.